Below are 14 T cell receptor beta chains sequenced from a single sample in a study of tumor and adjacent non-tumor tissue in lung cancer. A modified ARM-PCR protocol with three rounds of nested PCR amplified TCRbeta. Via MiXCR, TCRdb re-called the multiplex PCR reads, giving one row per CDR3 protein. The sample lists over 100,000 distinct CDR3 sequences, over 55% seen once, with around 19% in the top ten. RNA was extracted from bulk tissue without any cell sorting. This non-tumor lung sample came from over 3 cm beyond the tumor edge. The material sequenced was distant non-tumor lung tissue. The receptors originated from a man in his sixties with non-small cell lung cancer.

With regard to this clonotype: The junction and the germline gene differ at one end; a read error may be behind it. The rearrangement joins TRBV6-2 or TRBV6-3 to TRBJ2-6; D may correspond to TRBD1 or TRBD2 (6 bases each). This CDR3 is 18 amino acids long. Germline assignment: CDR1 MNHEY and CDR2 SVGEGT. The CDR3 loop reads CASKRTGLQGSVANVLTF. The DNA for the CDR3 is TGTGCCAGCAAGCGTACCGGACTACAGGGATCTGTGGCCAACGTCCTGACTTTC.

DNA of the CDR3: TGTGCCAGCAAAACCCTAGGCAGAACAGATACGCAGTATTTT. Encoded protein: CASKTLGRTDTQYF. The V and J genes are TRBV2 and TRBJ2-3; D gene ambiguous. The CDR3 is 14 amino acids. From germline, CDR1 is SNHLY and CDR2 FYNNEI. V was cut by 7 bases and J by 3 bases, with 14 bases left in between. Using reference TRBV2 and TRBJ2-3 for the parts outside the CDR3, the full variable domain is EPEVTQTPSHQVTQMGQEVILRCVPISNHLYFYWYRQILGQKVEFLVSFYNNEISEKSEIFDDQFSVERPDGSNFTLKIRSTKLEDSAMYFCASKTLGRTDTQYFGPGTRLTVL.

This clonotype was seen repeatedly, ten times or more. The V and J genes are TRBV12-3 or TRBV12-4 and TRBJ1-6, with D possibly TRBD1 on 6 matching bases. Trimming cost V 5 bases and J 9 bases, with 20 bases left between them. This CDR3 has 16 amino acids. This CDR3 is CASSPRGAGVGSPLHF. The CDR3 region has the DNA TGTGCCAGCAGTCCACGGGGGGCAGGGGTTGGTTCACCCCTCCACTTT.

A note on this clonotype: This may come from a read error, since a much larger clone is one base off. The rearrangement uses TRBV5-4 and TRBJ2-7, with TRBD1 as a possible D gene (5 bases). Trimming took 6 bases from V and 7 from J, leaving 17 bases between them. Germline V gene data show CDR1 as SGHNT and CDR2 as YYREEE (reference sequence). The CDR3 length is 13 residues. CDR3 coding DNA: TGTGCCAGCACCATGGCAGGGTTCCAGGAGCAGTACTTC. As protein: CASTMAGFQEQYF.

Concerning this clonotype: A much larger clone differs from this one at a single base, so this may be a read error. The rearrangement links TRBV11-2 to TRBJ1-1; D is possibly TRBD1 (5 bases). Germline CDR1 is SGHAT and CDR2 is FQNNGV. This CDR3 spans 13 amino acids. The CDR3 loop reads CTSSQTMGAEAFF. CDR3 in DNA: TGTACCAGCAGCCAGACGATGGGGGCTGAAGCTTTCTTT.

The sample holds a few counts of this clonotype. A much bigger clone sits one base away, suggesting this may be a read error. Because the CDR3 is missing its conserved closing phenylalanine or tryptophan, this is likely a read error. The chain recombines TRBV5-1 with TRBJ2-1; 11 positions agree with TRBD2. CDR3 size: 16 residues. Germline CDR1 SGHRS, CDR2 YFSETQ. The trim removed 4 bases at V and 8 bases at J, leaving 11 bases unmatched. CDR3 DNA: TGCGCCAGCAGCCCGGGGACTAGCGGTGGGGGTGATGAGCAGTTCCTC. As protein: CASSPGTSGGGDEQFL.

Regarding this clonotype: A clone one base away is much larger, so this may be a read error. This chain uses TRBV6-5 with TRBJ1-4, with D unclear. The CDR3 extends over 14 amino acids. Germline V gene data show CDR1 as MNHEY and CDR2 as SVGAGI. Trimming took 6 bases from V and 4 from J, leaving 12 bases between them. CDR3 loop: CASSLGMGNEKLFF. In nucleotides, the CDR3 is TGTGCCAGCAGCCTCGGGATGGGTAATGAAAAACTGTTTTTT.

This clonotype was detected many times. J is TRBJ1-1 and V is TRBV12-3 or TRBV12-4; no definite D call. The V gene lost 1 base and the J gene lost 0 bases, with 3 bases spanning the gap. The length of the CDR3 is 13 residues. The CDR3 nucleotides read TGTGCCAGCAGTTTAGTCCTGAACACTGAAGCTTTCTTT. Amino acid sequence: CASSLVLNTEAFF.

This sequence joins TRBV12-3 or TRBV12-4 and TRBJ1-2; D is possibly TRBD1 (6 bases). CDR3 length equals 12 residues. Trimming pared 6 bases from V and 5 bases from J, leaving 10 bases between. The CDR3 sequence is CASRDRVYGYTF. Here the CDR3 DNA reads TGTGCCAGCAGGGACAGAGTGTATGGCTACACCTTC.

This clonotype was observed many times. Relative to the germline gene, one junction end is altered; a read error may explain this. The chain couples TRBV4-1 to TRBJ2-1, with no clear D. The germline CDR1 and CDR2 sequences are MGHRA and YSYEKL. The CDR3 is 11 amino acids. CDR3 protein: CASSQVGPPIF. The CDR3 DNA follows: TGCGCCAGCAGCCAAGTGGGCCCCCCAATCTTC.

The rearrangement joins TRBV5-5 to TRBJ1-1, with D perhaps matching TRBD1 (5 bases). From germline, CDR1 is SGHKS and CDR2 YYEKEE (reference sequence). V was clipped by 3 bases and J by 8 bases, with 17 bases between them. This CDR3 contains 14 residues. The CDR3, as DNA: TGTGCCAGCAGCTCGGACGTGGGGGTGACGGAAGCTTTCTTT. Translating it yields CASSSDVGVTEAFF.

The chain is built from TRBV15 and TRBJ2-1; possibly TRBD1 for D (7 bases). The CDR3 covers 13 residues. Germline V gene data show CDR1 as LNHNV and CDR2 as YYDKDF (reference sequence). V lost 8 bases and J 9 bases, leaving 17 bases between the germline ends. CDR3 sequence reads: CATAAWRGREQFF. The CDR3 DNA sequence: TGTGCCACCGCCGCGTGGAGGGGGCGTGAGCAGTTCTTC. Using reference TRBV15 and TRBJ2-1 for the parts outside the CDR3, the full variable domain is DAMVIQNPRYQVTQFGKPVTLSCSQTLNHNVMYWYQQKSSQAPKLLFHYYDKDFNNEADTPDNFQSRRPNTSFCFLDIRSPGLGDTAMYLCATAAWRGREQFFGPGTRLTVL.

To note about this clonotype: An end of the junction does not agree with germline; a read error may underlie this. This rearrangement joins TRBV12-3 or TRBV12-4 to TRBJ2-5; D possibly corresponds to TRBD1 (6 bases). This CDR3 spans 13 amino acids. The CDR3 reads CSSSTQGQETQYF. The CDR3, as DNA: TGCTCCAGCAGTACTCAGGGGCAAGAGACCCAGTACTTC.

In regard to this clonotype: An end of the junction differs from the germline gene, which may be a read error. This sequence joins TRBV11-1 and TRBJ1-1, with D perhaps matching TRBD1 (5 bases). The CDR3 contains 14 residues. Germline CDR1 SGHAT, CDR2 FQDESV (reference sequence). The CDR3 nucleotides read TGTGTCAGCAGCTTACAGGCGGGCGAGACTGAAGCTTTCTTT. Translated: CVSSLQAGETEAFF.